The 27 T cell receptor beta chains below all came from one sample that was sequenced in a study of radiation and T cells in renal cell carcinoma. The time point here: blood 2 weeks post-SBRT. Stated treatment: 15 Gy SBRT to primary tumor, nephrectomy 4 weeks later. The method was immunoSEQ multiplex PCR; TCRdb's version includes in-frame clones alone and lacks a portion of them. This table has roughly 140,000 clones, 80% to 90% appearing once. The material sequenced was blood, taken from a patient whose treatment included radiotherapy and nephrectomy. These receptor sequences come from a woman between 45 and 60 years old with renal cell carcinoma.

This clone came up once. CDR3 in amino acids: CASSQSLAANEKLFF. DNA of the CDR3: TGTGCCAGCAGCCAATCACTCGCGGCTAATGAAAAACTGTTTTTT. This chain links TRBV14 with TRBJ1-4; D unresolved. This CDR3 contains 15 residues. Trimming pared 2 bases from V and 3 bases from J, leaving 10 bases between. The V gene's germline CDR1 is SGHDN and CDR2 FVKESK.

This clone appeared a single time. The rearrangement links TRBV6-1 to TRBJ1-1; 10 nucleotides align to TRBD1. This CDR3 has 15 amino acids. Germline trimming cut 6 bases from V and 1 base from J; bases unmatched to any gene: 5. CDR1 and CDR2 (germline): MNHNS, SASEGT. CDR3 bases: TGTGCCAGCAGGGGACAGGGGTGGGAGAACACTGAAGCTTTCTTT. It yields the protein CASRGQGWENTEAFF.

This chain links TRBV7-3 with TRBJ2-6, with D unresolved. CDR3 length equals 15 residues. The V end lost 2 bases, the J end lost 0 bases, and 5 bases lay between the germline ends. The germline gives CDR1 SGHTA, CDR2 FQGTGA. CDR3 DNA: TGTGCCAGCAGCTTAGCAAGCTCTGGGGCCAACGTCCTGACTTTC. This sequence encodes CASSLASSGANVLTF.

This clone was seen just once. The chain is built from TRBV28 and TRBJ1-6, with D possibly being TRBD1 (5 bases). Germline V gene data show CDR1 as MDHEN and CDR2 as SYDVKM. The CDR3 covers 12 residues. Trimming removed 4 bases from V and 13 bases from J, with 11 bases in between. CDR3 sequence reads: CASSSGGDPLHF. CDR3 in DNA: TGTGCCAGCAGTTCCGGGGGTGATCCCCTCCACTTT.

The chain employs TRBV18 and TRBJ1-2; maybe TRBD1 (5 bases). Germline lookup yields CDR1 KGHSH and CDR2 LQKENI. V lost 4 bases, J lost 4 bases, and 13 bases lay in between. The CDR3 loop spans 14 amino acids. CDR3 region: CASSHETDSYGYTF. CDR3 in DNA: TGTGCCAGCTCACACGAGACAGATTCCTATGGCTACACCTTC.

The rearrangement joins TRBV7-8 to TRBJ1-6, with no clear D. There are 14 residues in the CDR3. Trimming removed 1 base from V and 6 bases from J, with 7 bases in between. The germline V gene has CDR1 SGHVS and CDR2 FQNEAQ. The CDR3 nucleotides read TGTGCCAGCAGCTTAGAACAGTTTAATTCACCCCTCCACTTT. Translation: CASSLEQFNSPLHF.

The V gene is TRBV19, the J gene TRBJ2-1, with 10 bases that match TRBD1. The length of the CDR3 is 16 residues. Germline lookup yields CDR1 LNHDA and CDR2 SQIVND (reference sequence). After removal of 4 bases from V and 9 bases from J, the junction contained 12 bases not matched to a gene. The CDR3 sequence is CASSSPRQGAQSEQFF. CDR3 sequence (DNA): TGTGCCAGTAGTAGTCCCCGACAGGGGGCTCAAAGTGAGCAGTTCTTC.

V gene TRBV5-1 combines with J gene TRBJ2-3, with TRBD2 matching over 9 bases. The germline V gene has CDR1 SGHRS and CDR2 YFSETQ. J was trimmed by 3 bases and V by 2 bases; bases with no gene match: 1. The CDR3 extends over 14 amino acids. In DNA, the CDR3 is TGCGCCAGCAGCTTTAGCGGGGGAACAGATACGCAGTATTTT. It translates to CASSFSGGTDTQYF.

This clone has only one observation. In DNA form, the CDR3 reads TGTGCCAGCAGCTTCAGGGAAACAGACACTGAAGCTTTCTTT. The encoded protein is CASSFRETDTEAFF. J is TRBJ1-1 and V is TRBV7-2; maybe TRBD1 (5 bases). Trimming cost V 3 bases and J 3 bases, with 11 bases left between them. The CDR3 is made up of 14 amino acids. The V gene's germline CDR1 is SGHTA and CDR2 FQGNSA.

The V gene is TRBV5-1, the J gene TRBJ1-1; D remains ambiguous. CDR1 is SGHRS, CDR2 YFSETQ, per germline. The V end was cut by 4 bases, the J end by 8 bases, with 18 bases between. The CDR3 runs 14 residues. CDR3 nucleotide sequence: TGCGCCAGCAGCCCGGACGGCCTTAAGGGCGAAGCTTTCTTT. Encoded protein: CASSPDGLKGEAFF.

This sequence joins TRBV11-2 and TRBJ2-1, with TRBD1 matching 8 bases. Germline trimming cut 4 bases from V and 1 base from J; bases unmatched to any gene: 6. Germline V gene sequence: CDR1 SGHAT, CDR2 FQNNGV. The CDR3 is 16 amino acids. The CDR3 region is CASSSRTGKSYNEQFF. CDR3 coding DNA: TGTGCCAGCAGCTCGAGGACAGGGAAGTCCTACAATGAGCAGTTCTTC.

The gene calls are TRBV4-2 and TRBJ2-3; D is uncertain. V was clipped by 1 base and J by 2 bases, with 7 bases between them. CDR1 and CDR2 from the germline V gene are LGHNA and YNFKEQ. The CDR3 sequence is 14 residues long. The CDR3 nucleotides are TGTGCCAGCAGCCAAGTGCCCTTCACAGATACGCAGTATTTT. Amino acids: CASSQVPFTDTQYF.

This clone was observed a few times. The chain uses TRBV6-4 and TRBJ1-6; D possibly corresponds to TRBD1 (6 bases). Trimming took off 3 bases at V and 9 bases at J, with 9 bases between the two ends. Germline V gene sequence: CDR1 MRHNA, CDR2 SNTAGT. This CDR3 has 13 amino acids. The CDR3 DNA is TGTGCCAGCAGTGAGCAACAGGGTTCACCCCTCCACTTT. Translated, it gives CASSEQQGSPLHF.

The chain couples TRBV11-3 to TRBJ2-2; the match to TRBD2 covers 11 bases. Germline loops: CDR1 SGHNT, CDR2 YENEEA. This CDR3 spans 17 amino acids. With 5 bases clipped from V and 4 bases from J, the junction kept 9 bases outside the gene matches. The CDR3 DNA follows: TGTGCCAGCAGCAAATCCGGGACTAGCGGTATCACCGGGGAGCTGTTTTTT. Translated: CASSKSGTSGITGELFF. The entire variable domain, with the rest obtained from reference TRBV11-3 and TRBJ2-2, is as follows: EAGVVQSPRYKIIEKKQPVAFWCNPISGHNTLYWYLQNLGQGPELLIRYENEEAVDDSQLPKDRFSAERLKGVDSTLKIQPAELGDSAVYLCASSKSGTSGITGELFFGEGSRLTVL.

The chain has TRBV29-1 and TRBJ1-5; D not certain. Germline CDR1 reads SQVTM; CDR2 reads ANQGSEA. This CDR3 region has 16 residues. V lost 8 bases, J lost 1 base, and 21 bases lay in between. The CDR3 region has the DNA TGCAGCCTATTGCAGGTATCCCCTCAAAGCAATCAGCCCCAGCATTTT. Protein: CSLLQVSPQSNQPQHF.

The chain links TRBV18 to TRBJ1-2; D call uncertain. This CDR3 is built from 13 residues. With 0 bases removed from V and 6 bases from J, the gap between germline ends came to 8 bases. Germline CDR1 reads KGHSH; CDR2 reads LQKENI. The CDR3 sequence is CASSPPTQDGYTF. The CDR3 DNA sequence: TGTGCCAGCTCACCACCGACCCAGGATGGCTACACCTTC. Full variable domain (outside the CDR3, taken from reference TRBV18 and TRBJ1-2): NAGVMQNPRHLVRRRGQEARLRCSPMKGHSHVYWYRQLPEEGLKFMVYLQKENIIDESGMPKERFSAEFPKEGPSILRIQQVVRGDSAAYFCASSPPTQDGYTFGSGTRLTVV.

The rearrangement joins TRBV4-1 to TRBJ2-7, with 7 positions matching TRBD1. Germline CDR1 and CDR2: MGHRA and YSYEKL. V dropped 6 bases and J dropped 5; count of bases not matched to a gene: 16. The CDR3 extends over 16 amino acids. Here the CDR3 reads CASSLQQGLESDEQYF. CDR3 bases: TGCGCCAGCAGTCTCCAACAGGGGTTGGAATCGGACGAGCAGTACTTC.

The CDR3 DNA is TGTGCCAGCAGTAGCAGGGGGCGCAACAATCAGCCCCAGCATTTT. Its protein is CASSSRGRNNQPQHF. V is TRBV6-6 and J is TRBJ1-5, with TRBD1 matching 8 bases. V lost 5 bases, J lost 3 bases, and 6 bases stayed unmatched. This CDR3 contains 15 residues. CDR1 is MNHNY, CDR2 SVGAGI, per germline (reference sequence).

The CDR3 loop reads CAWSVGGAGQPQHF. The CDR3 coding sequence is TGTGCCTGGAGTGTAGGGGGGGCAGGCCAGCCCCAGCATTTT. This chain connects TRBV30 to TRBJ1-5; maybe TRBD1 (6 bases). Deletions cut 0 bases from V and 7 bases from J, with 13 bases between. This CDR3 spans 14 amino acids. CDR1 and CDR2 (germline): GTSNPN, SVGIG (reference sequence).

V usage is TRBV19 and J usage is TRBJ2-4; 8 positions agree with TRBD1. In germline, CDR1 is LNHDA, CDR2 SQIVND (reference sequence). CDR3 size: 14 residues. V lost 1 base, J lost 7 bases, and 3 bases stayed unmatched. CDR3 nucleotides: TGTGCCAGTAGTATAGGACAGGGGTTGAACATTCAGTACTTC. Amino acids: CASSIGQGLNIQYF.

The CDR3 nucleotides are TGTGCCAGCAGCCCCCTTATGGGAGGGTACGCGAACACCGGGGAGCTGTTTTTT. Amino acid sequence: CASSPLMGGYANTGELFF. The chain links TRBV11-2 to TRBJ2-2, with TRBD2 identical over 7 bases. The length of the CDR3 is 18 residues. Losses at the gene ends were 5 bases for V and 0 bases for J; bases not matched to a gene: 12. From germline, CDR1 is SGHAT and CDR2 FQNNGV.

The genes are TRBV4-3 and TRBJ1-4, with D possibly matching TRBD1 (5 bases). This CDR3 is 21 amino acids long. Germline V CDR1 and CDR2: LGHNA, YSLEER. V shed 0 bases and J shed 0 bases, with 23 bases lying between them. The CDR3 reads CASSQDPGGGGHTSTNEKLFF. DNA of the CDR3: TGCGCCAGCAGCCAAGATCCCGGCGGGGGAGGGCATACCTCAACTAATGAAAAACTGTTTTTT.

This clone was counted between two and nine times. The chain employs TRBV18 and TRBJ2-7; maybe TRBD2 (5 bases). Trimming removed 3 bases at V and 7 bases at J, with 22 bases between. CDR1 and CDR2 from the germline V gene are KGHSH and LQKENI. The CDR3 loop spans 16 amino acids. The CDR3 loop is CASSPLDPWRYLEQYF. The CDR3 region has the DNA TGTGCCAGCTCACCCCTAGACCCTTGGAGGTATCTGGAGCAGTACTTC.

In DNA form, the CDR3 reads TGCGCCAGCAGCTTGGGTCTAGCGGGGGTTTCGGATACGCAGTATTTT. Residues: CASSLGLAGVSDTQYF. The V gene is TRBV5-1, the J gene TRBJ2-3; 10 nucleotides line up with TRBD2. CDR1 is SGHRS and CDR2 is YFSETQ in the germline V gene. J gave up 6 bases and V 0 bases, and 7 bases lay outside the gene matches. This CDR3 contains 16 residues.

V and J are TRBV5-1 and TRBJ2-7; 10 bases agree with TRBD2. With 1 base clipped from V and 4 bases from J, the junction kept 5 bases outside the gene matches. From germline, CDR1 is SGHRS and CDR2 YFSETQ. CDR3 length: 15 amino acids. The DNA for the CDR3 is TGCGCCAGCAGCTTGCGCCTAGCGGGAGAATACGAGCAGTACTTC. It codes for CASSLRLAGEYEQYF.

This clone was recorded only once. The rearrangement links TRBV6-5 to TRBJ1-1; D not certain. The CDR3 is 14 amino acids. V lost 0 bases to trimming and J lost 0 bases, with 5 bases between them. Germline V gives CDR1 MNHEY, CDR2 SVGAGI. As DNA, the CDR3 is TGTGCCAGCAGTTACTCGGTGATGAACACTGAAGCTTTCTTT. Its translation: CASSYSVMNTEAFF.

The chain is built from TRBV4-3 and TRBJ2-1; 9 bases align to TRBD2. Germline V lookup: CDR1 LGHNA, CDR2 YSLEER. The CDR3 length is 15 residues. V lost 1 base to trimming and J lost 8 bases; unmatched junction nucleotides: 6. The CDR3 bases are TGCGCCAGCAGCCAAGCTACAGCGGGGGGAGATGAGCAGTTCTTC. Its translation is CASSQATAGGDEQFF.